This entry lists 18 T cell receptor beta chains sequenced from one sample in a study of T cell responses to AZD1222 COVID-19 vaccine. Measured with immunoSEQ multiplex PCR; TCRdb has only the in-frame clones, and not every one. Here the sample spans about 130,000 clones, 88% being singletons. The sample here was peripheral blood, taken on day 0 of AZD1222 vaccination. All receptors derive from an adult in good health.

The chain uses TRBV19 and TRBJ1-5; no definite D call. There are 15 residues in the CDR3. Trimming took off 7 bases at V and 1 base at J, with 14 bases between the two ends. Germline V lookup: CDR1 LNHDA, CDR2 SQIVND (reference sequence). CDR3 nucleotide sequence: TGTGCCAGTAATGCAGGTTCCGTCAGCAATCAGCCCCAGCATTTT. Amino acids: CASNAGSVSNQPQHF.

CDR3 sequence: CASSPHPSYEQYF. CDR3 sequence (DNA): TGTGCCAGCAGTCCCCACCCCTCCTACGAGCAGTACTTC. The chain links TRBV6-5 to TRBJ2-7; D remains unclear. V lost 5 bases and J lost 0, with 8 bases in between. Looked up from germline, CDR1 is MNHEY and CDR2 is SVGAGI. The CDR3 has 13 amino acids.

For this clone: Other DNA sequences from this sample encode an identical CDR3 as well. The genes are TRBV19 and TRBJ1-2; D not resolved. The V gene lost 5 bases and the J gene lost 2 bases, with 3 bases spanning the gap. Germline loops: CDR1 LNHDA, CDR2 SQIVND (reference sequence). The CDR3 length is 11 residues. For the CDR3, the DNA is TGTGCCAGTAGTCGGAACTATGGCTACACCTTC. Amino acids: CASSRNYGYTF. The full variable domain, its missing parts supplied by reference TRBV19 and TRBJ1-2, is DGGITQSPKYLFRKEGQNVTLSCEQNLNHDAMYWYRQDPGQGLRLIYYSQIVNDFQKGDIAEGYSVSREKKESFPLTVTSAQKNPTAFYLCASSRNYGYTFGSGTRLTVV.

The chain combines TRBV4-1 with TRBJ1-1, with D possibly TRBD1 on 6 matching bases. Germline values: CDR1 MGHRA, CDR2 YSYEKL. Trimming shortened V by 8 bases and J by 3 bases, and 13 bases separated the two germline ends. CDR3 length: 13 amino acids. CDR3 in DNA: TGCGCCAGCGCACAGGGAGAGGACACTGAAGCTTTCTTT. Translated: CASAQGEDTEAFF.

This chain connects TRBV11-2 to TRBJ1-2; TRBD1 aligns across 9 bases. V was clipped by 6 bases and J by 3 bases; unmatched bases: 11. This CDR3 is built from 16 residues. Germline lookup yields CDR1 SGHAT and CDR2 FQNNGV. Written as DNA, the CDR3 is TGTGCCAGCAGTAACTCTGCGGGACAGGGAGACTATGGCTACACCTTC. This translates into CASSNSAGQGDYGYTF.

The chain carries TRBV6-5 and TRBJ1-6; D ambiguous. Germline assignment: CDR1 MNHEY and CDR2 SVGAGI. The CDR3 runs to 12 residues. Trimming shortened V by 2 bases and J by 10 bases, and 6 bases separated the two germline ends. CDR3 loop: CASSYPNSPLHF. As DNA, the CDR3 is TGTGCCAGCAGTTACCCCAACTCACCCCTCCACTTT.

The rearrangement links TRBV14 to TRBJ1-1; 8 positions agree with TRBD1. Germline lookup yields CDR1 SGHDN and CDR2 FVKESK. J was trimmed by 1 base and V by 1 base; bases with no gene match: 5. The length of the CDR3 is 16 residues. CDR3 sequence: CASSQGTGKTNTEAFF. The CDR3 nucleotides read TGTGCCAGCAGCCAAGGGACAGGGAAGACGAACACTGAAGCTTTCTTT.

CDR3 nucleotides: TGTGCCAGCTCACCTGTAGACGGAGCCACAGATACGCAGTATTTT. This codes for CASSPVDGATDTQYF. V is TRBV18 and J is TRBJ2-3, with unresolved D. Deletions cut 3 bases from V and 2 bases from J, with 12 bases between. Germline V lookup: CDR1 KGHSH, CDR2 LQKENI. The CDR3 sequence is 15 residues long.

The chain uses TRBV21-1 and TRBJ1-6; the table's D call TRBD1 went unverified against the DNA. TRBV21-1 is marked as a pseudogene. The CDR3 length is 18 residues. The CDR3 spells CASKEYRTDRGQRSPLHF. The CDR3 nucleotides read TGTGCCAGTAAAGAATATCGCACCGACAGGGGGCAGAGATCACCCCTCCACTTT.

This chain joins TRBV5-1 and TRBJ1-1; 10 bases are a match to TRBD1. The CDR3 spans 13 residues. Trimming removed 7 bases from V and 11 bases from J; junction bases left unmatched: 11. Germline lookup yields CDR1 SGHRS and CDR2 YFSETQ. The CDR3 coding sequence is TGCGCCAGCCGGCGGGACAGGGGATTGTCGGCTTTCTTT. It codes for CASRRDRGLSAFF.

The J gene is TRBJ1-2, the V gene TRBV29-1; 9 nucleotides match TRBD1. In germline, CDR1 is SQVTM, CDR2 ANQGSEA. The CDR3 is made up of 13 amino acids. The junction had 8 bases not matched to a gene; V was cut back by 7 bases and J by 5 bases. CDR3 amino acids: CSDKQGAEYGYTF. Written as DNA, the CDR3 is TGCAGCGATAAACAGGGGGCCGAGTATGGCTACACCTTC.

The chain combines TRBV19 with TRBJ1-4; the D gene is possibly TRBD1 (5 bases). CDR1 and CDR2 (germline): LNHDA, SQIVND (reference sequence). V lost 9 bases and J 4 bases, leaving 9 bases between the germline ends. This CDR3 has 12 amino acids. In DNA, the CDR3 is TGTGCCAGCACAGGTTTTAATGAAAAACTGTTTTTT. Protein product: CASTGFNEKLFF.

V is TRBV5-6 and J is TRBJ1-2; a weak D match, TRBD1 (6 bases). The CDR3 is made up of 11 amino acids. Germline CDR1 SGHDT, CDR2 YYEEEE. V was shortened by 1 base and J by 8 bases, with 6 bases between the two germline ends. CDR3 in DNA: TGTGCCAGCAGCTTGCAGGGGGGCTACACCTTC. Its protein product is CASSLQGGYTF.

The V gene is TRBV7-3, the J gene TRBJ2-7; 8 bases fit TRBD2. The CDR3 has 16 residues. CDR1 SGHTA and CDR2 FQGTGA come from the germline V gene. Germline trimming cut 2 bases from V and 2 bases from J; bases unmatched to any gene: 8. This chain's CDR3 is CASSLSGGGPPYEQYF. Here the CDR3 DNA reads TGTGCCAGCAGCTTATCAGGCGGGGGGCCCCCCTACGAGCAGTACTTC.

The chain couples TRBV4-2 to TRBJ1-6; D perhaps matches TRBD1 (6 bases). Trimming took off 0 bases at V and 7 bases at J, with 19 bases between the two ends. The CDR3 spans 18 residues. Germline V gene lookup returns CDR1 LGHNA and CDR2 YNFKEQ. CDR3 loop: CASSQDVRPGARNSPLHF. CDR3 DNA sequence: TGTGCCAGCAGCCAAGATGTTCGGCCGGGGGCCCGAAATTCACCCCTCCACTTT.

V gene TRBV10-3 combines with J gene TRBJ2-7, with TRBD2 matching 9 bases. Germline V gene sequence: CDR1 ENHRY, CDR2 SYGVKD. The CDR3 loop spans 15 amino acids. The junction had 4 bases not matched to a gene; V was cut back by 0 bases and J by 4 bases. CDR3 nucleotides: TGTGCCATCAGTGAGTCAGGGCTAGCGGGGTACGAGCAGTACTTC. Translated: CAISESGLAGYEQYF.

The genes are TRBV29-1 and TRBJ2-7; 9 bases match TRBD1. The germline gives CDR1 SQVTM, CDR2 ANQGSEA. The CDR3 contains 13 residues. J was trimmed by 7 bases and V by 7 bases; bases with no gene match: 11. CDR3 DNA sequence: TGCAGCGATGAGAGGACAGGGGAGGGTGAGCAGTACTTC. It codes for CSDERTGEGEQYF.

The gene calls are TRBV27 and TRBJ2-5; D is perhaps TRBD1 (5 bases). The V gene's germline CDR1 is MNHEY and CDR2 SMNVEV (reference sequence). CDR3 length: 13 residues. The V end was cut by 5 bases, the J end by 1 base, with 8 bases between. The CDR3 DNA reads TGTGCCAGCAGTCGACAGTTCCAAGAGACCCAGTACTTC. It codes for CASSRQFQETQYF.